The 31 T cell receptor beta chains listed next were all sequenced from one sample in a study of OX40 agonist ivuxolimab in advanced cancers. The assay was immunoSEQ multiplex PCR, and TCRdb's table has in-frame clones only and misses some. The sample lists roughly 60,000 clones; 84% were seen once. The material sequenced was CD4+ or CD8+ T cells sorted from blood, taken in a trial of the OX40 agonist ivuxolimab. These TCRs come from an adult with an advanced solid tumor such as melanoma, head and neck, liver or kidney cancer.

The chain is built from TRBV6-6 and TRBJ1-1, with a tentative D call TRBD1 (6 bases). V was clipped by 8 bases and J by 2 bases, with 12 bases between them. This CDR3 is 13 amino acids long. Germline CDR1 reads MNHNY; CDR2 reads SVGAGI (reference sequence). The CDR3 is CASSGGGNTEAFF. CDR3 coding DNA: TGTGCCAGCTCGGGAGGGGGAAACACTGAAGCTTTCTTT.

The chain carries TRBV30 and TRBJ1-4; a weak D match, TRBD1 (6 bases). The CDR3 is 13 amino acids. Trimming took off 4 bases at V and 8 bases at J, with 14 bases between the two ends. Germline assignment: CDR1 GTSNPN and CDR2 SVGIG (reference sequence). CDR3 bases: TGTGCCTGGACGGGGAGAACAGGGGAAAAACTGTTTTTT. This translates into CAWTGRTGEKLFF. Full variable domain (missing parts from reference TRBV30 and TRBJ1-4): SQTIHQWPATLVQPVGSPLSLECTVEGTSNPNLYWYRQAAGRGLQLLFYSVGIGQISSEVPQNLSASRPQDRQFILSSKKLLLSDSGFYLCAWTGRTGEKLFFGSGTQLSVL.

The CDR3 nucleotides read TGTGCCAGCAGCTTAGATCTCCAGCGGGGAAACACCGGGGAGCTGTTTTTT. Its protein is CASSLDLQRGNTGELFF. This rearrangement joins TRBV7-2 to TRBJ2-2; 7 bases fit TRBD2. Trimming at V came to 1 base and at J to 2 bases, leaving 7 bases not matched to a gene. There are 17 residues in the CDR3. The germline V gene encodes CDR1 SGHTA and CDR2 FQGNSA.

The rearrangement links TRBV28 to TRBJ2-2; the D is unclear. The CDR3 has 15 amino acids. Germline assignment: CDR1 MDHEN and CDR2 SYDVKM. Deletions cut 3 bases from V and 2 bases from J, with 10 bases between. CDR3 residues: CASSFLGGNTGELFF. CDR3 sequence (DNA): TGTGCCAGCAGTTTTTTAGGCGGAAACACCGGGGAGCTGTTTTTT.

This clone was recorded once. The gene calls are TRBV29-1 and TRBJ1-1; TRBD1 aligns across 9 bases. CDR3 size: 13 residues. Trimming at V came to 7 bases and at J to 5 bases, leaving 8 bases not matched to a gene. The germline V gene has CDR1 SQVTM and CDR2 ANQGSEA. This CDR3 reads CSGQQGALTEAFF. CDR3 sequence (DNA): TGCAGCGGGCAACAGGGGGCTCTTACTGAAGCTTTCTTT.

The V gene is TRBV28, the J gene TRBJ2-6; the D gene is possibly TRBD1 (6 bases). There are 18 residues in the CDR3. The ends were cut back, 3 bases at V and 0 bases at J, with 15 bases in the middle. Per germline, CDR1 MDHEN and CDR2 SYDVKM. CDR3 sequence (DNA): TGTGCCAGCAGTTTTCGGGGACACCTGAACTCTGGGGCCAACGTCCTGACTTTC. Encoded protein: CASSFRGHLNSGANVLTF.

The J gene is TRBJ2-7, the V gene TRBV28; D is perhaps TRBD2 (5 bases). V gave up 8 bases and J gave up 4 bases, with 15 bases separating them. This CDR3 spans 13 amino acids. Looked up from germline, CDR1 is MDHEN and CDR2 is SYDVKM. CDR3 protein: CASSETSSYEQYF. CDR3 bases: TGTGCCAGCTCCGAAACTAGTTCTTACGAGCAGTACTTC.

The chain uses TRBV19 and TRBJ2-7; 9 nucleotides align to TRBD1. Germline CDR1 reads LNHDA; CDR2 reads SQIVND (reference sequence). With V trimmed by 6 bases and J by 0 bases, 3 bases remained unmatched. The CDR3 has 14 amino acids. CDR3 residues: CASRDRGSSYEQYF. Written as DNA, the CDR3 is TGTGCCAGTAGGGACAGGGGCTCCTCCTACGAGCAGTACTTC.

This clone was observed once. The rearrangement links TRBV4-3 to TRBJ2-1; D is perhaps TRBD1 (6 bases). Between the trimmed V and J ends, which lost 1 base and 4 bases, there was a span of 11 bases. Germline V CDR1 and CDR2: LGHNA, YSLEER. The CDR3 has 15 residues. The CDR3 sequence is CASSQVGAGYNEQFF. Written as DNA, the CDR3 is TGCGCCAGCAGCCAAGTGGGGGCGGGTTACAATGAGCAGTTCTTC.

The chain uses TRBV7-6 and TRBJ2-5; TRBD1 is a possible D gene (6 bases). V was clipped by 1 base and J by 5 bases, with 11 bases between them. The CDR3 loop spans 14 amino acids. Germline lookup yields CDR1 SGHVS and CDR2 FNYEAQ. In DNA form, the CDR3 reads TGTGCCAGCAGCTTAGGTTCAGGGGTTGAGACCCAGTACTTC. It is translated as CASSLGSGVETQYF.

V usage is TRBV7-9 and J usage is TRBJ1-3, with D perhaps TRBD1 (6 bases). The CDR3 runs 17 residues. Germline values: CDR1 SEHNR, CDR2 FQNEAQ (reference sequence). The V gene lost 1 base and the J gene lost 0 bases, with 13 bases spanning the gap. CDR3 sequence: CASSLVWGTHSGNTIYF. The CDR3, as DNA: TGTGCCAGCAGCTTAGTATGGGGGACACACTCTGGAAACACCATATATTTT.

By sample share, this clone is medium-sized. V and J are TRBV29-1 and TRBJ1-5; the D is unclear. CDR1 and CDR2 from the germline V gene are SQVTM and ANQGSEA. Trimming pared 2 bases from V and 7 bases from J, leaving 15 bases between. The CDR3 has 14 amino acids. The CDR3 loop reads CSVELEGSGQPQHF. The CDR3 DNA sequence: TGCAGCGTTGAATTAGAAGGTTCGGGCCAGCCCCAGCATTTT.

The chain employs TRBV30 and TRBJ2-2; 7 nucleotides align to TRBD2. Germline V lookup: CDR1 GTSNPN, CDR2 SVGIG (reference sequence). With 4 bases clipped from V and 6 bases from J, the junction kept 8 bases outside the gene matches. The CDR3 totals 14 residues. CDR3 region: CAWTPPGLAGELFF. CDR3 sequence (DNA): TGTGCCTGGACCCCCCCTGGACTAGCCGGGGAGCTGTTTTTT.

V is TRBV5-1 and J is TRBJ2-7; TRBD1 might be the D (5 bases). Germline loops: CDR1 SGHRS, CDR2 YFSETQ. The CDR3 is made up of 14 amino acids. The germline V and J ends were trimmed by 0 bases and 2 bases, with 9 bases remaining between them. The CDR3 DNA is TGCGCCAGCAGCTTGGCCCCAGGGACCTACGAGCAGTACTTC. It encodes CASSLAPGTYEQYF.

The chain carries TRBV11-1 and TRBJ1-1, with D uncertain. The CDR3 has 16 residues. Trimming shortened V by 5 bases and J by 1 base, and 17 bases separated the two germline ends. Germline V gene sequence: CDR1 SGHAT, CDR2 FQDESV (reference sequence). CDR3: CASSHPRQTENTEAFF. In DNA, the CDR3 is TGTGCCAGCAGCCATCCTCGGCAGACGGAGAACACTGAAGCTTTCTTT.

J is TRBJ2-6 and V is TRBV29-1; D not resolved. Trimming removed 2 bases from V and 0 bases from J, with 8 bases in between. The CDR3 has 15 amino acids. The germline gives CDR1 SQVTM, CDR2 ANQGSEA. The CDR3 coding sequence is TGCAGCGTTGAATTTCTCGACTCTGGGGCCAACGTCCTGACTTTC. It codes for CSVEFLDSGANVLTF.

This chain's CDR3 is CASSLGRTKDTQYF. CDR3 DNA: TGCGCCAGCAGCTTGGGACGAACAAAAGATACGCAGTATTTT. The chain couples TRBV5-1 to TRBJ2-3; the D is unclear. Germline CDR1 SGHRS, CDR2 YFSETQ. CDR3 length equals 14 residues. V was clipped by 0 bases and J by 5 bases, with 10 bases between them.

The chain employs TRBV1 and TRBJ2-5; TRBD2, as called in the table, went unchecked against the DNA. TRBV1 is annotated as a pseudogene. CDR3 length: 16 residues. The CDR3 is CTSSHSTRGVMETQYF. DNA for the CDR3: TGCACCAGCAGCCACTCTACTAGAGGAGTTATGGAGACCCAGTACTTC.

This clone was recorded a few times. The rearrangement uses TRBV11-2 and TRBJ2-1; D not resolved. V lost 2 bases to trimming and J lost 7 bases, with 12 bases between them. This CDR3 has 14 amino acids. CDR1 is SGHAT and CDR2 is FQNNGV in the germline V gene. CDR3 bases: TGTGCCAGCAGCTTACTGGTTGTCTATAATGAGCAGTTCTTC. Its protein product is CASSLLVVYNEQFF. The full variable domain, rest sourced from reference TRBV11-2 and TRBJ2-1, is EAGVAQSPRYKIIEKRQSVAFWCNPISGHATLYWYQQILGQGPKLLIQFQNNGVVDDSQLPKDRFSAERLKGVDSTLKIQPAKLEDSAVYLCASSLLVVYNEQFFGPGTRLTVL.

V is TRBV4-2 and J is TRBJ2-7; 7 positions match TRBD2. Trimming took 1 base from V and 2 from J; bases not matched to a gene: 5. CDR1 and CDR2 (germline): LGHNA, YNFKEQ. The CDR3 sequence is 15 residues long. The CDR3: CASSQATRGAYEQYF. The CDR3 bases are TGTGCCAGCAGCCAAGCCACCCGGGGGGCCTACGAGCAGTACTTC.

The chain has TRBV19 and TRBJ1-4; D gene uncertain. Trimming removed 3 bases at V and 1 base at J, with 12 bases between. The CDR3 has 16 amino acids. In germline, CDR1 is LNHDA, CDR2 SQIVND (reference sequence). CDR3 DNA sequence: TGTGCCAGTAGTATCGGGCGGTGGCAAACTAATGAAAAACTGTTTTTT. This gives the protein CASSIGRWQTNEKLFF.

The V gene is TRBV11-3, the J gene TRBJ2-3, with D hard to call. CDR1 is SGHNT and CDR2 is YENEEA in the germline V gene. With 1 base removed from V and 6 bases from J, the gap between germline ends came to 8 bases. This CDR3 has 13 residues. The chain's CDR3 is CASSLVVEDTQYF. The CDR3 DNA follows: TGTGCCAGCAGCTTAGTGGTGGAGGATACGCAGTATTTT.

V gene TRBV25-1 combines with J gene TRBJ1-5; D unclear. The CDR3 loop spans 14 amino acids. The V end lost 1 base, the J end lost 5 bases, and 9 bases lay between the germline ends. Germline loops: CDR1 MGHDK, CDR2 SYGVNS. The CDR3: CASSEWNRDQPQHF. The DNA for the CDR3 is TGTGCCAGCAGTGAATGGAACAGAGATCAGCCCCAGCATTTT.

The chain links TRBV15 to TRBJ1-1; possible D gene TRBD1, 5 bases. Germline lookup yields CDR1 LNHNV and CDR2 YYDKDF (reference sequence). This CDR3 region has 12 residues. V lost 0 bases and J 11 bases, leaving 10 bases between the germline ends. In DNA, the CDR3 is TGTGCCACCAGCAGAGATGGGGGAGTCGCTTTCTTT. This sequence encodes CATSRDGGVAFF.

The V gene is TRBV6-5, the J gene TRBJ1-5, with a tentative D call TRBD1 (5 bases). This CDR3 is 13 amino acids long. Trimming pared 8 bases from V and 5 bases from J, leaving 13 bases between. Germline V gives CDR1 MNHEY, CDR2 SVGAGI. This CDR3 is CASGGRDHQPQHF. The CDR3 region has the DNA TGTGCCAGCGGGGGACGGGATCATCAGCCCCAGCATTTT.

The CDR3 region is CASSMGGTGTDTQYF. CDR3 nucleotide sequence: TGTGCCAGTAGTATGGGGGGGACAGGGACAGATACGCAGTATTTT. V usage is TRBV19 and J usage is TRBJ2-3; TRBD1 matches 9 bases. CDR3 size: 15 residues. Germline CDR1 LNHDA, CDR2 SQIVND (reference sequence). V shed 3 bases, J shed 3 bases, and the junction held 4 bases outside the gene matches. Full variable domain (remainder filled in from reference TRBV19 and TRBJ2-3): DGGITQSPKYLFRKEGQNVTLSCEQNLNHDAMYWYRQDPGQGLRLIYYSQIVNDFQKGDIAEGYSVSREKKESFPLTVTSAQKNPTAFYLCASSMGGTGTDTQYFGPGTRLTVL.

The chain carries TRBV5-4 and TRBJ2-7; no clear D. The germline CDR1 and CDR2 sequences are SGHNT and YYREEE (reference sequence). The CDR3 loop spans 11 amino acids. V lost 1 base and J 5 bases, leaving 4 bases between the germline ends. The chain's CDR3 is CASSLRDEQYF. The CDR3 nucleotides are TGTGCCAGCAGCTTGAGGGACGAGCAGTACTTC.

CDR3 in DNA: TGTGCCAGTAGCACCTCTAACTATGGCTACACCTTC. This gives the protein CASSTSNYGYTF. This rearrangement joins TRBV19 to TRBJ1-2; D remains ambiguous. This CDR3 region has 12 residues. CDR1 is LNHDA and CDR2 is SQIVND in the germline V gene (reference sequence). With 6 bases removed from V and 0 bases from J, the gap between germline ends came to 5 bases.

This clone appeared once. The rearrangement uses TRBV5-1 and TRBJ1-1; D gene uncertain. The CDR3 is 14 residues long. V lost 1 base and J lost 3, with 10 bases in between. Germline assignment: CDR1 SGHRS and CDR2 YFSETQ. The CDR3 loop reads CASSLLPLDTEAFF. The CDR3 nucleotides are TGCGCCAGCAGCTTGCTCCCCCTGGACACTGAAGCTTTCTTT.

V is TRBV25-1 and J is TRBJ1-2, with TRBD1 as a possible D gene (6 bases). Germline V gene data show CDR1 as MGHDK and CDR2 as SYGVNS. The CDR3 contains 14 residues. V lost 6 bases and J lost 2, with 13 bases in between. The CDR3: CASSPTGTNYGYTF. CDR3 DNA: TGTGCCAGCAGCCCCACCGGGACAAACTATGGCTACACCTTC.

J is TRBJ2-5 and V is TRBV19; 8 bases are a match to TRBD2. Looked up from germline, CDR1 is LNHDA and CDR2 is SQIVND (reference sequence). The CDR3 has 17 amino acids. With V trimmed by 5 bases and J by 4 bases, 15 bases remained unmatched. The chain's CDR3 is CASSALEGRGARETQYF. The CDR3 DNA sequence: TGTGCCAGTAGTGCCCTGGAGGGGCGGGGGGCCCGAGAGACCCAGTACTTC.